The 26 T cell receptor beta chains in this list originate from one sample, sequenced in a study of shared clonotypes between healthy human individuals. TCRdb's copy holds only in-frame clones and misses some; the assay was immunoSEQ multiplex PCR. The sample has around 700,000 clones; around 72% are singletons. The source material was memory CD4+ T cells sorted from blood. Subset: CD45RA-negative fraction. These receptors originate from a woman in her twenties or thirties in good health.

The table lists this clone with a few counts. This chain joins TRBV2 and TRBJ1-5; 10 bases match TRBD1. The germline V gene has CDR1 SNHLY and CDR2 FYNNEI. This CDR3 is 16 amino acids long. V was clipped by 6 bases and J by 2 bases; unmatched bases: 7. The CDR3 nucleotides are TGTGCCAGCAGGGCTAGACAGGGGGCAGGCAATCAGCCCCAGCATTTT. This gives the protein CASRARQGAGNQPQHF. The complete variable domain, with remaining parts taken from reference TRBV2 and TRBJ1-5, reads EPEVTQTPSHQVTQMGQEVILRCVPISNHLYFYWYRQILGQKVEFLVSFYNNEISEKSEIFDDQFSVERPDGSNFTLKIRSTKLEDSAMYFCASRARQGAGNQPQHFGDGTRLSIL.

The chain couples TRBV11-3 to TRBJ2-2; no firm D call. CDR3 length equals 18 residues. Deletions cut 4 bases from V and 0 bases from J, with 18 bases between. Looked up from germline, CDR1 is SGHNT and CDR2 is YENEEA. In nucleotides, the CDR3 is TGTGCCAGCAGCTCGGACCCAGTCCCCCTCGCGAACACCGGGGAGCTGTTTTTT. Translation gives CASSSDPVPLANTGELFF. Using reference TRBV11-3 and TRBJ2-2 for the parts outside the CDR3, the full variable domain is EAGVVQSPRYKIIEKKQPVAFWCNPISGHNTLYWYLQNLGQGPELLIRYENEEAVDDSQLPKDRFSAERLKGVDSTLKIQPAELGDSAVYLCASSSDPVPLANTGELFFGEGSRLTVL.

The V gene is TRBV27, the J gene TRBJ2-1; 16 positions match TRBD2. The germline V gene has CDR1 MNHEY and CDR2 SMNVEV (reference sequence). The CDR3 spans 16 residues. Trimming at V came to 8 bases and at J to 8 bases, leaving 9 bases not matched to a gene. CDR3 amino acids: CASGTGTSGRAYEQFF. The CDR3 coding sequence is TGTGCCAGCGGTACCGGGACTAGCGGGAGGGCCTATGAGCAGTTCTTC.

This chain uses TRBV2 with TRBJ2-7, with 9 bases lining up with TRBD1. V lost 6 bases to trimming and J lost 5 bases; unmatched junction nucleotides: 14. The CDR3 consists of 16 residues. The germline V gene encodes CDR1 SNHLY and CDR2 FYNNEI. The CDR3 sequence is CASRGGQGGFGNEQYF. The CDR3 DNA is TGTGCCAGCAGAGGGGGACAGGGTGGTTTCGGTAACGAGCAGTACTTC.

The chain uses TRBV28 and TRBJ2-7; D is unclear. There are 18 residues in the CDR3. Per germline, CDR1 MDHEN and CDR2 SYDVKM. V lost 1 base and J 0 bases, leaving 19 bases between the germline ends. CDR3 residues: CASSLLIPSSFYSYEQYF. Here the CDR3 DNA reads TGTGCCAGCAGTTTATTGATTCCCAGCAGTTTCTACTCCTACGAGCAGTACTTC.

V usage is TRBV5-1 and J usage is TRBJ1-2; D gene ambiguous. V was cut by 5 bases and J by 7 bases, with 18 bases left in between. Germline CDR1 SGHRS, CDR2 YFSETQ. CDR3 length equals 14 residues. Here the CDR3 reads CASSPEGTTRGYTF. DNA for the CDR3: TGCGCCAGCAGTCCGGAGGGAACTACTCGTGGCTACACCTTC. Full variable domain (outside the CDR3, taken from reference TRBV5-1 and TRBJ1-2): KAGVTQTPRYLIKTRGQQVTLSCSPISGHRSVSWYQQTPGQGLQFLFEYFSETQRNKGNFPGRFSGRQFSNSRSEMNVSTLELGDSALYLCASSPEGTTRGYTFGSGTRLTVV.

V is TRBV5-1 and J is TRBJ2-7; 8 bases agree with TRBD2. This CDR3 spans 16 amino acids. V gave up 0 bases and J gave up 2 bases; unmatched junction bases: 7. Germline CDR1 and CDR2: SGHRS and YFSETQ. CDR3 loop: CASSLGVTSVAYEQYF. The CDR3 DNA reads as TGCGCCAGCAGCTTGGGGGTGACTAGCGTTGCCTACGAGCAGTACTTC.

This chain joins TRBV28 and TRBJ1-1, with 10 positions matching TRBD1. Germline-derived CDR1 and CDR2 are MDHEN and SYDVKM. The CDR3 loop spans 15 amino acids. The V segment lost 7 bases and the J segment 3 bases; nucleotides outside the gene matches: 8. CDR3 DNA: TGTGCCAGCATTTGGGACAGGGGAAAGTACACTGAAGCTTTCTTT. This sequence encodes CASIWDRGKYTEAFF.

This clone was recorded a few times. This chain connects TRBV5-6 to TRBJ2-7, with D perhaps TRBD1 or TRBD2 (5 bases each). The V end was cut by 4 bases, the J end by 6 bases, with 17 bases between. This CDR3 has 14 residues. Germline V gives CDR1 SGHDT, CDR2 YYEEEE. In DNA form, the CDR3 reads TGTGCCAGCAGCCAACGGGACGGAATCTCCGAGCAGTACTTC. Protein sequence: CASSQRDGISEQYF.

The chain carries TRBV28 and TRBJ1-1; D may be TRBD1 (6 bases). Germline loops: CDR1 MDHEN, CDR2 SYDVKM. The CDR3 is 14 amino acids. Trimming removed 5 bases from V and 2 bases from J, with 12 bases in between. CDR3 loop: CASSRTAGNTEAFF. The CDR3 nucleotides read TGTGCCAGCAGTCGGACAGCCGGAAACACTGAAGCTTTCTTT.

Regarding this clone: The same CDR3 arises from other DNA sequences in this sample as well. This chain uses TRBV4-2 with TRBJ2-7; D ambiguous. Trimming shortened V by 0 bases and J by 4 bases, and 7 bases separated the two germline ends. Germline CDR1 is LGHNA and CDR2 is YNFKEQ. This CDR3 contains 13 residues. The CDR3 DNA sequence: TGTGCCAGCAGCCAAGATCTCGAATACGAGCAGTACTTC. This translates into CASSQDLEYEQYF.

V and J are TRBV10-3 and TRBJ1-5; TRBD1 agrees at 10 bases. Trimming took 8 bases from V and 6 from J; bases not matched to a gene: 10. In germline, CDR1 is ENHRY, CDR2 SYGVKD. The CDR3 length is 15 residues. The CDR3, as DNA: TGTGCCATCGGAGAGGGACAGGGGATTAGTCAGCCCCAGCATTTT. Translating it yields CAIGEGQGISQPQHF.

This rearrangement joins TRBV7-6 to TRBJ2-3; unclear D gene. In germline, CDR1 is SGHVS, CDR2 FNYEAQ. V was shortened by 2 bases and J by 3 bases, with 6 bases between the two germline ends. The CDR3 consists of 13 residues. The CDR3 spells CASSLFGTDTQYF. For the CDR3, the DNA is TGTGCCAGCAGCTTATTCGGAACAGATACGCAGTATTTT.

The chain joins TRBV28 to TRBJ2-1; TRBD2 is a possible D gene (6 bases). Between the trimmed V and J ends, which lost 3 bases and 5 bases, there was a span of 8 bases. Germline V gene data show CDR1 as MDHEN and CDR2 as SYDVKM. This CDR3 is 13 amino acids long. The CDR3 bases are TGTGCCAGCAGTTTCGCGGGGAACAATGAGCAGTTCTTC. It is translated as CASSFAGNNEQFF.

V and J are TRBV7-6 and TRBJ2-5, with 7 positions matching TRBD1. This CDR3 comprises 15 residues. Trimming at V came to 8 bases and at J to 2 bases, leaving 11 bases not matched to a gene. CDR1 is SGHVS, CDR2 FNYEAQ, per germline. DNA for the CDR3: TGTGCCAGCGGACCCACAGGGGCTAATCAAGAGACCCAGTACTTC. Translation gives CASGPTGANQETQYF. The whole variable domain, filled in from reference TRBV7-6 and TRBJ2-5, reads GAGVSQSPRYKVTKRGQDVALRCDPISGHVSLYWYRQALGQGPEFLTYFNYEAQQDKSGLPNDRFSAERPEGSISTLTIQRTEQRDSAMYRCASGPTGANQETQYFGPGTRLLVL.

A remark on this clone: Other DNA sequences from this sample encode an identical CDR3 as well. This chain links TRBV5-1 with TRBJ1-1; D gene unclear. The CDR3 has 14 amino acids. The V end lost 0 bases, the J end lost 3 bases, and 9 bases lay between the germline ends. Germline loops: CDR1 SGHRS, CDR2 YFSETQ. The CDR3 spells CASSLVGEYTEAFF. CDR3 nucleotide sequence: TGCGCCAGCAGCTTGGTGGGTGAATACACTGAAGCTTTCTTT.

This clone was seen once. V is TRBV27 and J is TRBJ1-1; TRBD1 might be the D (5 bases). The CDR3 loop spans 14 amino acids. Germline V gene sequence: CDR1 MNHEY, CDR2 SMNVEV (reference sequence). V was pared by 0 bases and J by 2 bases, with 7 bases between. CDR3 DNA sequence: TGTGCCAGCAGTTTATCTTGGGACAACACTGAAGCTTTCTTT. Its translation: CASSLSWDNTEAFF.

This sequence joins TRBV6-5 and TRBJ2-2, with a tentative D call TRBD2 (5 bases). Per germline, CDR1 MNHEY and CDR2 SVGAGI. Trimming removed 5 bases at V and 8 bases at J, with 9 bases between. This CDR3 has 12 residues. The CDR3 loop is CASSPRGGELFF. The DNA for the CDR3 is TGTGCCAGCAGTCCCCGAGGGGGGGAGCTGTTTTTT.

The J gene is TRBJ1-4, the V gene TRBV28; D not certain. Trimming removed 6 bases at V and 10 bases at J, with 21 bases between. This CDR3 has 15 amino acids. The germline gives CDR1 MDHEN, CDR2 SYDVKM. The CDR3 DNA follows: TGTGCCAGCAGAAAAGACCGGACCCGGAGCGGAAAACTGTTTTTT. The encoded protein is CASRKDRTRSGKLFF.

The chain employs TRBV7-9 and TRBJ1-2; no clear D. Per the germline V gene, CDR1 is SEHNR and CDR2 is FQNEAQ (reference sequence). The CDR3 is made up of 12 amino acids. Trimming took off 7 bases at V and 7 bases at J, with 13 bases between the two ends. The CDR3: CASTPDGVGYTF. Written as DNA, the CDR3 is TGTGCCAGCACCCCTGACGGAGTTGGCTACACCTTC. The full variable domain, with the rest looked up from reference TRBV7-9 and TRBJ1-2, is DTGVSQNPRHKITKRGQNVTFRCDPISEHNRLYWYRQTLGQGPEFLTYFQNEAQLEKSRLLSDRFSAERPKGSFSTLEIQRTEQGDSAMYLCASTPDGVGYTFGSGTRLTVV.

The chain is built from TRBV7-8 and TRBJ2-3; TRBD2 aligns across 15 bases. V gave up 1 base and J gave up 5 bases; unmatched junction bases: 10. Germline values: CDR1 SGHVS, CDR2 FQNEAQ. The CDR3 consists of 19 residues. In nucleotides, the CDR3 is TGTGCCAGCAGCTTAGAGGCAGGGGGACTAGCGGGAGGAGTAGATACGCAGTATTTT. Its protein product is CASSLEAGGLAGGVDTQYF.

The CDR3: CASYRTSGSGQETQYF. As DNA, the CDR3 is TGCGCCAGCTACAGGACTAGCGGGAGTGGCCAAGAGACCCAGTACTTC. The J gene is TRBJ2-5, the V gene TRBV5-1; the match to TRBD2 covers 13 bases. Germline lookup yields CDR1 SGHRS and CDR2 YFSETQ. The CDR3 has 16 amino acids. V was pared by 7 bases and J by 1 base, with 7 bases of the junction left unmatched.

The chain uses TRBV11-2 and TRBJ1-4, with D possibly matching TRBD1 (5 bases). The CDR3 consists of 13 residues. V dropped 6 bases and J dropped 7 bases, with 12 bases sitting between them. Germline CDR1 reads SGHAT; CDR2 reads FQNNGV. The CDR3 sequence is CASSQGFLEKLFF. The CDR3 nucleotides read TGTGCCAGCAGTCAGGGTTTTCTTGAAAAACTGTTTTTT.

The chain links TRBV5-4 to TRBJ2-2; the match to TRBD2 covers 7 bases. The length of the CDR3 is 16 residues. The germline V gene encodes CDR1 SGHNT and CDR2 YYREEE (reference sequence). Germline trimming cut 3 bases from V and 4 bases from J; bases unmatched to any gene: 9. The CDR3 DNA reads as TGTGCCAGCAGCTCCCTTGGGAGGGACGGCACCGGGGAGCTGTTTTTT. Residues: CASSSLGRDGTGELFF.

The chain employs TRBV5-8 and TRBJ1-5, with 7 bases aligning to TRBD1. With V trimmed by 2 bases and J by 4 bases, 6 bases remained unmatched. CDR1 and CDR2 (germline): SGHTS, YDEGEE. This CDR3 region has 15 residues. CDR3 protein: CASSFPDRLNQPQHF. In DNA, the CDR3 is TGTGCCAGCAGCTTTCCGGACAGGTTAAATCAGCCCCAGCATTTT.

V gene TRBV6-1 combines with J gene TRBJ1-1; D is ambiguous. CDR1 and CDR2 (germline): MNHNS, SASEGT. The CDR3 loop spans 12 amino acids. With 5 bases removed from V and 1 base from J, the gap between germline ends came to 5 bases. In DNA, the CDR3 is TGTGCCAGCAGTAAACAGAACACTGAAGCTTTCTTT. It specifies CASSKQNTEAFF.